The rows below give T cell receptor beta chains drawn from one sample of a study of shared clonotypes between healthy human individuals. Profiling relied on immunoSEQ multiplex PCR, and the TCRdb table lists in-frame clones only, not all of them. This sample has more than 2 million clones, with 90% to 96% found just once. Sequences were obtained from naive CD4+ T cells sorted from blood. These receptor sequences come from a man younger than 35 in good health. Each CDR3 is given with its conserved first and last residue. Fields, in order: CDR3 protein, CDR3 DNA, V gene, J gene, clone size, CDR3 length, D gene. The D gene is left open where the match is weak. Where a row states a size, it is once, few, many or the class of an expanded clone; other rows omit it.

CDR3: CAISESGGSNQPQHF
DNA: TGTGCCATCAGTGAGTCAGGGGGCAGCAATCAGCCCCAGCATTTT
V: TRBV10-3
J: TRBJ1-5
size: -
length: 15
D: TRBD1

CDR3: CASSLGGGALLPSTDTQYF
DNA: TGTGCCAGCAGCTTAGGAGGCGGGGCGCTGCTCCCTAGCACAGATACGCAGTATTTT
V: TRBV7-3
J: TRBJ2-3
size: -
length: 19
D: -

CDR3: CASSSNQGGYEQYF
DNA: TGTGCCAGCAGCTCTAACCAGGGGGGGTACGAGCAGTACTTC
V: TRBV7-2
J: TRBJ2-7
size: -
length: 14
D: -

CDR3: CASSLVTEQYF
DNA: TGTGCCAGCAGTTTGGTTACCGAGCAGTACTTC
V: TRBV28
J: TRBJ2-7
size: -
length: 11
D: -

CDR3: CASSVMGLAAHNEQFF
DNA: TGTGCCAGTAGTGTTATGGGACTAGCGGCACACAATGAGCAGTTCTTC
V: TRBV19
J: TRBJ2-1
size: -
length: 16
D: TRBD2

CDR3: CASSPPPGQSSGNTIYF
DNA: TGTGCCAGCTCACCACCTCCCGGACAGTCCTCTGGAAACACCATATATTTT
V: TRBV18
J: TRBJ1-3
size: -
length: 17
D: -

CDR3: CAISESWAGASNQPQHF
DNA: TGTGCCATCAGTGAGTCATGGGCAGGAGCGAGCAATCAGCCCCAGCATTTT
V: TRBV10-3
J: TRBJ1-5
size: -
length: 17
D: -

CDR3: CAWAGDGETQYF
DNA: TGTGCCTGGGCCGGAGACGGAGAGACCCAGTACTTC
V: TRBV30
J: TRBJ2-5
size: -
length: 12
D: -

CDR3: CASSGVGGKAVEQYF
DNA: TGCGCCAGCAGTGGTGTCGGGGGCAAAGCAGTCGAGCAGTACTTC
V: TRBV5-1
J: TRBJ2-7
size: -
length: 15
D: -

CDR3: CASSFLNSPLHF
DNA: TGTGCCAGCAGTTTCCTTAATTCACCCCTCCACTTT
V: TRBV27
J: TRBJ1-6
size: -
length: 12
D: -

CDR3: CASSFSSGSDYSGEQFF
DNA: TGCGCCAGCAGCTTTTCTAGCGGGAGTGACTACAGTGGTGAGCAGTTCTTC
V: TRBV5-1
J: TRBJ2-1
size: once
length: 17
D: TRBD2

CDR3: CASSSRTGAQTIYNEQFF
DNA: TGTGCCAGCAGCTCTAGGACAGGCGCACAAACGATCTACAATGAGCAGTTCTTC
V: TRBV11-3
J: TRBJ2-1
size: -
length: 18
D: TRBD1

CDR3: CASSQEVGQGDGSPLHF
DNA: TGTGCCAGCAGCCAAGAAGTGGGGCAGGGGGACGGTTCACCCCTCCACTTT
V: TRBV4-2
J: TRBJ1-6
size: -
length: 17
D: TRBD1

CDR3: CAWGRQGNTEAFF
DNA: TGTGCCTGGGGACGACAGGGGAACACTGAAGCTTTCTTT
V: TRBV30
J: TRBJ1-1
size: -
length: 13
D: TRBD1

CDR3: CASSRQKNTEAFF
DNA: TGTGCCAGCAGCCGACAGAAGAACACTGAAGCTTTCTTT
V: TRBV6-6
J: TRBJ1-1
size: -
length: 13
D: -

CDR3: CASSFPGAGSYEQYF
DNA: TGTGCCAGCAGCTTCCCCGGAGCAGGGTCCTACGAGCAGTACTTC
V: TRBV5-4
J: TRBJ2-7
size: -
length: 15
D: -

CDR3: CASSLGQAAAPLYGYTF
DNA: TGTGCCAGCAGCCTTGGACAGGCGGCCGCACCTCTATATGGCTACACCTTC
V: TRBV5-6
J: TRBJ1-2
size: -
length: 17
D: TRBD1

CDR3: CASSLDQRGELAKNIQYF
DNA: TGTGCCAGCAGCTTAGACCAGCGGGGGGAGCTAGCCAAAAACATTCAGTACTTC
V: TRBV11-2
J: TRBJ2-4
size: -
length: 18
D: TRBD2

CDR3: CASTKTSKTDTQYF
DNA: TGTGCCAGCACCAAGACTAGTAAGACAGATACGCAGTATTTT
V: TRBV7-2
J: TRBJ2-3
size: -
length: 14
D: -

CDR3: CASSDTRRGSYEQYF
DNA: TGCGCCAGCAGTGATACTAGAAGAGGTTCCTACGAGCAGTACTTC
V: TRBV10-1
J: TRBJ2-7
size: -
length: 15
D: -

CDR3: CASRRDGNTGELFF
DNA: TGTGCCAGCAGACGGGACGGGAACACCGGGGAGCTGTTTTTT
V: TRBV2
J: TRBJ2-2
size: -
length: 14
D: -

CDR3: CASRRAGGPENEQFF
DNA: TGTGCCAGTAGGAGAGCGGGAGGGCCAGAAAATGAGCAGTTCTTC
V: TRBV19
J: TRBJ2-1
size: -
length: 15
D: TRBD2

CDR3: CASKETSGTYNEQFF
DNA: TGTGCCAGCAAGGAGACTAGCGGGACCTACAATGAGCAGTTCTTC
V: TRBV2
J: TRBJ2-1
size: -
length: 15
D: TRBD2

CDR3: CASSFRAGQETQYF
DNA: TGTGCCAGCAGCTTTAGAGCGGGGCAAGAGACCCAGTACTTC
V: TRBV7-2
J: TRBJ2-5
size: once
length: 14
D: TRBD2

CDR3: CASRNLGTGSEQYF
DNA: TGTGCCAGCAGGAACCTCGGGACAGGGTCCGAGCAGTACTTC
V: TRBV2
J: TRBJ2-7
size: few
length: 14
D: TRBD1

CDR3: CASSSVPGSSETQYF
DNA: TGTGCCAGCAGTTCAGTCCCAGGCTCCTCGGAGACCCAGTACTTC
V: TRBV28
J: TRBJ2-5
size: -
length: 15
D: -

CDR3: CAWMGDYNEQFF
DNA: TGTGCCTGGATGGGAGACTACAATGAGCAGTTCTTC
V: TRBV30
J: TRBJ2-1
size: -
length: 12
D: -

CDR3: CASRDNQEDTQYF
DNA: TGTGCCAGCAGAGATAACCAGGAAGATACGCAGTATTTT
V: TRBV6-1
J: TRBJ2-3
size: -
length: 13
D: -

CDR3: CAWSPNLTGDLNQPQHF
DNA: TGTGCCTGGAGTCCGAATTTGACAGGGGATCTCAATCAGCCCCAGCATTTT
V: TRBV30
J: TRBJ1-5
size: -
length: 17
D: TRBD1

CDR3: CASSSGGAQETQYF
DNA: TGTGCCAGCAGCTCGGGCGGGGCACAAGAGACCCAGTACTTC
V: TRBV7-2
J: TRBJ2-5
size: once
length: 14
D: -

CDR3: CASSWNRGTEAFF
DNA: TGTGCCAGCAGCTGGAACCGAGGCACTGAAGCTTTCTTT
V: TRBV7-3
J: TRBJ1-1
size: -
length: 13
D: -

CDR3: CASSFGTSGGEYQETQYF
DNA: TGTGCCAGCAGCTTCGGGACTAGCGGGGGAGAGTACCAAGAGACCCAGTACTTC
V: TRBV13
J: TRBJ2-5
size: -
length: 18
D: TRBD2

CDR3: CASSPGQGAPYGYTF
DNA: TGTGCCAGCAGCCCGGGACAGGGGGCCCCCTATGGCTACACCTTC
V: TRBV5-6
J: TRBJ1-2
size: -
length: 15
D: TRBD1

CDR3: CAVTGTGGSPLHF
DNA: TGTGCCGTGACCGGGACAGGGGGTTCACCCCTCCACTTT
V: TRBV10-3
J: TRBJ1-6
size: -
length: 13
D: TRBD1

CDR3: CASRPWAYSNQPQHF
DNA: TGTGCCAGCAGACCTTGGGCATATAGCAATCAGCCCCAGCATTTT
V: TRBV28
J: TRBJ1-5
size: -
length: 15
D: -

CDR3: CASSIPTGVKGYTF
DNA: TGTGCCAGCAGTATACCCACAGGGGTTAAGGGCTACACCTTC
V: TRBV28
J: TRBJ1-2
size: -
length: 14
D: TRBD1

CDR3: CASSLRSGSEKLFF
DNA: TGCGCCAGCAGCTTGAGGTCAGGAAGCGAAAAACTGTTTTTT
V: TRBV5-1
J: TRBJ1-4
size: -
length: 14
D: -

CDR3: CASSLHIRDTDTQYF
DNA: TGTGCCAGCAGTTTACACATACGGGACACAGATACGCAGTATTTT
V: TRBV2
J: TRBJ2-3
size: -
length: 15
D: -

CDR3: CASSSGLAANTYQETQYF
DNA: TGTGCCAGCAGCTCAGGGCTAGCGGCCAATACCTACCAAGAGACCCAGTACTTC
V: TRBV7-2
J: TRBJ2-5
size: once
length: 18
D: TRBD2